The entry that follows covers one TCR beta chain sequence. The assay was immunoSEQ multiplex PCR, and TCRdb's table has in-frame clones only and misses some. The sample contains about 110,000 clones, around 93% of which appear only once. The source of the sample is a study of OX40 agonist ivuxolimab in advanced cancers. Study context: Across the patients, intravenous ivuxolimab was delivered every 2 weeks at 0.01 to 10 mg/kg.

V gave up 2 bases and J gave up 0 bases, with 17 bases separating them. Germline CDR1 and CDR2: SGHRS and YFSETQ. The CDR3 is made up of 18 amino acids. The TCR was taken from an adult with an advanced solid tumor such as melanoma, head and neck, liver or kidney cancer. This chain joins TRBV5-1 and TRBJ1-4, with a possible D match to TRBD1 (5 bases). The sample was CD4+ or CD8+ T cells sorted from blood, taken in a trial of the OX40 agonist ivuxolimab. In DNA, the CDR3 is TGCGCCAGCAGCTTAGGGGTCCTGGCAGCCGCAACTAATGAAAAACTGTTTTTT. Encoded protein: CASSLGVLAAATNEKLFF.